These 19 T cell receptor beta chains share one sample of origin, sequenced in a study of blood T cell repertoires in COVID-19 (dated by TCRdb to 2018 to 2020). The receptor library was made with the immunoSEQ multiplex PCR assay. The source is immuneACCESS, and TCRdb retained only in-frame sequences with V and J called. Part of the clones is not carried over; for the studies checked, unresolved V genes explain less than half of this, and the remainder is unexplained. The sample records some 250,000 clones, approximately 82% of which are singletons. Roughly 2% of the sample belongs to the ten largest clones. Material for sequencing was peripheral blood. These receptors all stem from a young man who had recovered from COVID-19.

The rearrangement links TRBV7-3 to TRBJ1-2; 11 bases align to TRBD1. Germline V CDR1 and CDR2: SGHTA, FQGTGA. V dropped 1 base and J dropped 6; count of bases not matched to a gene: 7. This CDR3 comprises 16 residues. The DNA for the CDR3 is TGTGCCAGCAGCTTAAGCTCCGGGACAGGGGGAGATGGCTACACCTTC. This sequence encodes CASSLSSGTGGDGYTF.

The chain has TRBV11-2 and TRBJ2-3; 10 bases map to TRBD2. CDR1 and CDR2 (germline): SGHAT, FQNNGV. The V and J ends lost 2 bases and 2 bases, in that order; junction bases with no gene match: 7. The CDR3 loop spans 17 amino acids. CDR3 nucleotide sequence: TGTGCCAGCAGCTTATTTCTAGCGGGGGCCTACACAGATACGCAGTATTTT. The encoded protein is CASSLFLAGAYTDTQYF.

The DNA of the CDR3 is TGTGCCAGCAGCTTAGCGGGGACAGGGAACACTGAAGCTTTCTTT. It specifies CASSLAGTGNTEAFF. J is TRBJ1-1 and V is TRBV7-6; 8 bases map to TRBD1. Germline loops: CDR1 SGHVS, CDR2 FNYEAQ. With 0 bases clipped from V and 1 base from J, the junction kept 1 base outside the gene matches. CDR3 size: 15 residues. Full variable domain (rest looked up from reference TRBV7-6 and TRBJ1-1): GAGVSQSPRYKVTKRGQDVALRCDPISGHVSLYWYRQALGQGPEFLTYFNYEAQQDKSGLPNDRFSAERPEGSISTLTIQRTEQRDSAMYRCASSLAGTGNTEAFFGQGTRLTVV.

The J gene is TRBJ2-2, the V gene TRBV2; D perhaps matches TRBD2 (6 bases). CDR3 length: 13 amino acids. Germline assignment: CDR1 SNHLY and CDR2 FYNNEI. The V gene lost 8 bases and the J gene lost 1 base, with 8 bases spanning the gap. This CDR3 is CASGRENTGELFF. CDR3 DNA: TGTGCCAGCGGGCGGGAGAACACCGGGGAGCTGTTTTTT. Full variable domain (remainder filled in from reference TRBV2 and TRBJ2-2): EPEVTQTPSHQVTQMGQEVILRCVPISNHLYFYWYRQILGQKVEFLVSFYNNEISEKSEIFDDQFSVERPDGSNFTLKIRSTKLEDSAMYFCASGRENTGELFFGEGSRLTVL.

The V gene is TRBV13, the J gene TRBJ2-1; maybe TRBD1 (6 bases). The V gene's germline CDR1 is PRHDT and CDR2 FYEKMQ (reference sequence). The CDR3 consists of 18 residues. Trimming stripped 7 bases from V and 3 bases from J, with 25 bases between. In DNA form, the CDR3 reads TGTGCCAGCACTTACACATTAAGGGGGATATCAAACTACAATGAGCAGTTCTTC. It yields the protein CASTYTLRGISNYNEQFF.

The chain joins TRBV5-1 to TRBJ1-4; TRBD1 is a possible D gene (6 bases). V was clipped by 4 bases and J by 2 bases, with 9 bases between them. CDR3 length equals 14 residues. CDR1 is SGHRS and CDR2 is YFSETQ in the germline V gene. In DNA form, the CDR3 reads TGCGCCAGCAGCCTGGACAGTACTAATGAAAAACTGTTTTTT. Protein: CASSLDSTNEKLFF.

V and J are TRBV6-5 and TRBJ1-2, with D perhaps matching TRBD1 (6 bases). Germline V gene sequence: CDR1 MNHEY, CDR2 SVGAGI. The CDR3 is 13 amino acids. The V end lost 6 bases, the J end lost 6 bases, and 14 bases lay between the germline ends. The CDR3 sequence: CASSGRGSDGYTF. The CDR3 DNA reads as TGTGCCAGCAGCGGCAGGGGTAGCGATGGCTACACCTTC.

The chain has TRBV2 and TRBJ2-2; tentative D call: TRBD1 (6 bases). The CDR3 consists of 14 residues. Germline V gene sequence: CDR1 SNHLY, CDR2 FYNNEI. Between the trimmed V and J ends, which lost 7 bases and 2 bases, there was a span of 11 bases. The CDR3 sequence: CASIQGPNTGELFF. Here the CDR3 DNA reads TGTGCCAGCATTCAGGGGCCCAACACCGGGGAGCTGTTTTTT.

This sequence joins TRBV5-1 and TRBJ2-5, with 12 bases matching TRBD2. The CDR3 totals 16 residues. Trimming cost V 4 bases and J 4 bases; bases outside gene matches: 8. CDR1 and CDR2 (germline): SGHRS, YFSETQ. CDR3 nucleotides: TGCGCCAGCAGCCCTACTTCTAGCGGGGGGGTAGAGACCCAGTACTTC. Translating gives CASSPTSSGGVETQYF.

V gene TRBV2 combines with J gene TRBJ1-4; no firm D call. Looked up from germline, CDR1 is SNHLY and CDR2 is FYNNEI. This CDR3 region has 14 residues. The V end lost 6 bases, the J end lost 1 base, and 9 bases lay between the germline ends. The CDR3 sequence: CASRRRETNEKLFF. CDR3 coding DNA: TGTGCCAGCAGAAGACGGGAAACTAATGAAAAACTGTTTTTT.

The V and J genes are TRBV7-9 and TRBJ1-2; D unclear. Trimming shortened V by 5 bases and J by 5 bases, and 6 bases separated the two germline ends. Germline V CDR1 and CDR2: SEHNR, FQNEAQ (reference sequence). This CDR3 contains 11 residues. The CDR3 coding sequence is TGTGCCAGCAGCCTGGAGTATGGCTACACCTTC. This translates into CASSLEYGYTF.

The chain employs TRBV27 and TRBJ2-5; 9 bases map to TRBD2. Looked up from germline, CDR1 is MNHEY and CDR2 is SMNVEV (reference sequence). The V segment lost 6 bases and the J segment 4 bases; nucleotides outside the gene matches: 6. The CDR3 has 14 amino acids. The CDR3 DNA follows: TGTGCCAGCAGCGCCAGCGGGGGGTTAGAGACCCAGTACTTC. Amino acid sequence: CASSASGGLETQYF.

The CDR3 loop reads CASSVDRGVDTEAFF. The CDR3 bases are TGTGCCAGCAGCGTCGACAGGGGTGTTGACACTGAAGCTTTCTTT. This chain connects TRBV9 to TRBJ1-1; TRBD1 matches at 8 bases. CDR1 and CDR2 (germline): SGDLS, YYNGEE. CDR3 length equals 15 residues. Trimming removed 2 bases from V and 3 bases from J; junction bases left unmatched: 6.

The gene calls are TRBV10-2 and TRBJ2-7, with D possibly TRBD1 on 5 matching bases. This CDR3 has 14 residues. Germline assignment: CDR1 WSHSY and CDR2 SAAADI. V shed 7 bases and J shed 1 base, with 14 bases lying between them. CDR3 loop: CASIWGLTSYEQYF. The CDR3 DNA is TGCGCCAGCATCTGGGGCTTGACTTCCTACGAGCAGTACTTC.

V and J are TRBV4-2 and TRBJ2-7, with D unresolved. Per germline, CDR1 LGHNA and CDR2 YNFKEQ. Trimming stripped 1 base from V and 3 bases from J, with 22 bases between. This CDR3 has 18 amino acids. CDR3 nucleotides: TGTGCCAGCAGCCAAGCCTTCTACCTAGATCCCCGGCTCTACGAGCAGTACGTC. Residues: CASSQAFYLDPRLYEQYV.

The chain joins TRBV5-1 to TRBJ2-5, with D uncertain. This CDR3 spans 14 amino acids. Looked up from germline, CDR1 is SGHRS and CDR2 is YFSETQ. The V and J ends lost 0 bases and 6 bases respectively, with 12 bases between them. CDR3: CASSLAVGAKTQYF. The CDR3, as DNA: TGCGCCAGCAGCTTGGCGGTCGGTGCGAAGACCCAGTACTTC.

The rearrangement uses TRBV7-3 and TRBJ2-5; the match to TRBD2 covers 9 bases. CDR3 length: 17 residues. V shed 5 bases, J shed 4 bases, and the junction held 14 bases outside the gene matches. Per germline, CDR1 SGHTA and CDR2 FQGTGA. CDR3 amino acids: CASSVGSGGSASETQYF. The CDR3 region has the DNA TGTGCCAGCAGCGTAGGGAGCGGGGGGTCTGCCTCAGAGACCCAGTACTTC.

This clone was recorded a few times. The chain combines TRBV6-5 with TRBJ1-1; possible D gene TRBD1, 6 bases. Trimming removed 8 bases at V and 5 bases at J, with 15 bases between. Germline V gene data show CDR1 as MNHEY and CDR2 as SVGAGI. This CDR3 has 13 amino acids. CDR3 nucleotides: TGTGCCAGCCAACAAACAGGGTGGACTGAAGCTTTCTTT. The encoded protein is CASQQTGWTEAFF.

The chain joins TRBV2 to TRBJ2-1; D is possibly TRBD2 (6 bases). Germline CDR1 is SNHLY and CDR2 is FYNNEI. Trimming pared 2 bases from V and 11 bases from J, leaving 13 bases between. CDR3 size: 13 residues. CDR3 sequence: CASSEKGGVQQFF. The CDR3, as DNA: TGTGCCAGCAGTGAAAAAGGAGGGGTGCAGCAGTTCTTC.